A selection of T cell receptor beta chains follows, all from one sample in a study of cytomegalovirus exposure and HLA in healthy donors. Only in-frame clones appear in the TCRdb table, and some are missing; sequencing was by immunoSEQ multiplex PCR. The sample lists 90,000 to 100,000 clones; about 81% were seen once. Sequences were obtained from PBMCs. The receptors shown here come from a man between 35 and 55 years old in good health and CMV-seronegative. Both conserved end residues are part of each CDR3. D genes are given only for firm matches. Expanded clones get a size class; other rows say once, few or many, or leave the size out.

TRBJ1-5 | few | TRBV19 | - | TGTGCCAGTCGCAGGGCAGGGAAGCAGCCCCAGCATTTT | CASRRAGKQPQHF
TRBJ2-7 | few | TRBV27 | - | TGTGCCAGCAGTACGATTCCGGGTTCCTACGAGCAGTACTTC | CASSTIPGSYEQYF
TRBJ2-7 | - | TRBV6-1 | - | TGTGCCAGCAGTCAGGGCCACGAGCAGTACTTC | CASSQGHEQYF
TRBJ2-2 | - | TRBV5-1 | TRBD1 | TGCGCCAGCAGCCTAAATCCGGGACAGAGTAGTCCTAAAAAAACCGGGGAGCTGTTTTTT | CASSLNPGQSSPKKTGELFF
TRBJ1-2 | - | TRBV2 | TRBD1 | TGTGCCAGCAGCCCGGACAGGGGTAAAGGGGGCTACACCTTC | CASSPDRGKGGYTF
TRBJ2-3 | - | TRBV9 | - | TGTGCCAGCAGCGTAGTACAGGGTCGCACAGATACGCAGTATTTT | CASSVVQGRTDTQYF
TRBJ2-7 | - | TRBV27 | TRBD2 | TGTGCCAGCAGCCCAGCGGGGGGGTCCTACGAGCAGTACTTC | CASSPAGGSYEQYF
TRBJ2-1 | - | TRBV2 | TRBD2 | TGTGCCAGCAGCCAAGCGGGGGGGGTGTTCTTC | CASSQAGGVFF
TRBJ2-3 | - | TRBV9 | - | TGTGCCAGCAGCGATGGGCTGGCAGATACGCAGTATTTT | CASSDGLADTQYF
TRBJ1-2 | few | TRBV19 | TRBD1 | TGTGCCAGCCGCCATGGGGCAGGGGGCGCCTATGGCTACACCTTC | CASRHGAGGAYGYTF
TRBJ1-1 | - | TRBV27 | - | TGTGCCAGCAGTTCGGGGGAAAGGAACACTGAAGCTTTCTTT | CASSSGERNTEAFF
TRBJ2-3 | few | TRBV6-6 | - | TGTGCCAGCAGTATCCCGTCCTACACAGATACGCAGTATTTT | CASSIPSYTDTQYF
TRBJ2-1 | - | TRBV5-4 | - | TGTGCCAGCAGCTTGACAGGGACACACAATGAGCAGTTCTTC | CASSLTGTHNEQFF
TRBJ1-1 | - | TRBV6-5 | TRBD1 | TGTGCCAGCAGACGGACAGGGGAGAACACTGAAGCTTTCTTT | CASRRTGENTEAFF
TRBJ2-7 | - | TRBV5-6 | - | TGTGCCAGCAGCTTCCGTCACGAGCAGTACTTC | CASSFRHEQYF
TRBJ2-1 | once | TRBV6-6 | - | TGTGCCAGCAGTTACTCTTCAGGGGTTGAGCAGTTCTTC | CASSYSSGVEQFF
TRBJ2-3 | - | TRBV27 | TRBD2 | TGTGCCAGCAGTCCCGCTGGCGGGGGGGTACATACGCAGTATTTT | CASSPAGGGVHTQYF
TRBJ2-3 | - | TRBV5-1 | - | TGCGCCAGCAGCTTCGGGGGGCGCACAGATACGCAGTATTTT | CASSFGGRTDTQYF
TRBJ2-2 | - | TRBV21-1 | - | TGTGCCAGCAAACCGGGACACAGCGGGGAGCTGTTTTTT | CASKPGHSGELFF
TRBJ2-5 | few | TRBV5-4 | - | TGTGCCAGCAGCTTGCCCCCGCGAGAGACCCAGTACTTC | CASSLPPRETQYF
TRBJ2-1 | - | TRBV2 | TRBD2 | TGTGCCAGCAGACTAGCGGGGGGGCCCAATGAGCAGTTCTTC | CASRLAGGPNEQFF
TRBJ1-2 | - | TRBV28 | - | TGTGCCAGCAGTTTGCTAGGTAACTATGGCTACACCTTC | CASSLLGNYGYTF
TRBJ1-2 | - | TRBV10-3 | TRBD1 | TGTGCCTCAGGGACAGGGACTCCTGGCTACACCTTC | CASGTGTPGYTF
TRBJ2-5 | - | TRBV7-6 | - | TGTGCCAGCAGCTTACTAGGAGGGGAGGAGACCCAGTACTTC | CASSLLGGEETQYF
TRBJ1-4 | few | TRBV7-4 | TRBD1 | TGTGCCAGCAGCTTACTCCGACAGGGGCCGGGTGAAAAACTGTTTTTT | CASSLLRQGPGEKLFF
TRBJ1-1 | - | TRBV29-1 | - | TGCAGCGTTGTTGTTTTCCGGGACATGAACACTGAAGCTTTCTTT | CSVVVFRDMNTEAFF
TRBJ2-1 | - | TRBV19 | TRBD1 | TGTGCCAGTAGTCTGGACAGGGGGGTTAAGTTCTTC | CASSLDRGVKFF
TRBJ1-4 | - | TRBV10-3 | - | TGTGCCATCAGGGACACAGGGCTGTCGAATGAAAAACTGTTTTTT | CAIRDTGLSNEKLFF
TRBJ2-2 | - | TRBV19 | TRBD1 | TGTGCCAGTAGTAAAACGTGGACAGGGGGCTACGGGGAGCTGTTTTTT | CASSKTWTGGYGELFF
TRBJ2-2 | - | TRBV7-9 | - | TGTGCCAGCAGCTTAGTCAGCACCGGGGAGCTGTTTTTT | CASSLVSTGELFF
TRBJ1-2 | - | TRBV27 | - | TGTGCCAGCAGTTTAAAACCCCAGGGGCCCTATGGCTACACCTTC | CASSLKPQGPYGYTF
TRBJ2-2 | - | TRBV7-2 | - | TGTGCCAGCAGCTTAGTGTTGGGGGGCACCGGGGAGCTGTTTTTT | CASSLVLGGTGELFF
TRBJ2-5 | - | TRBV28 | TRBD1 | TGTGCCAGCAAAAGCAGGGGGCGAGAGGAGACCCAGTACTTC | CASKSRGREETQYF
TRBJ2-7 | - | TRBV13 | TRBD1 | TGTGCCAGCAGTTTAAGGGGGACAGGCTACGAGCAGTACTTC | CASSLRGTGYEQYF
TRBJ1-1 | - | TRBV19 | - | TGTGCCAGCTTGACGACAGGAATGAACACTGAAGCTTTCTTT | CASLTTGMNTEAFF
TRBJ2-7 | once | TRBV4-2 | TRBD1 | TGTGCCAGCAGCCATTCTGACCGGGACAGCTCCTACGAGCAGTACTTC | CASSHSDRDSSYEQYF
TRBJ2-7 | - | TRBV7-9 | TRBD1 | TGTGCCAGCAGCTCCCCGGACAGGGGATCCTACGAGCAGTACTTC | CASSSPDRGSYEQYF